This TCR beta chain is drawn from a study of cytomegalovirus exposure and HLA in healthy donors. Comments on this clone: Its antigen is undetermined.

Findings and limits, study-wide: Altogether, 160 or so TCR beta chains were recorded as cytomegalovirus-associated. One cluster of highly shared sequence variants probably arose as a sequencing artifact.

V was pared by 6 bases and J by 5 bases, with 25 bases between. CDR1 and CDR2 from the germline V gene are KGHSH and LQKENI. The CDR3 extends over 17 amino acids. The donors, nominally healthy at sampling, likely had unrecorded immune exposures. Primers: 60 Vbeta forward and 13 Jbeta reverse. Sequencing used immunoSEQ multiplex PCR; TCRdb keeps in-frame clones, though not all of them. The repertoire has 110,000 to 150,000 clones, roughly 10% of them found once; the top ten carry 1.5% to 2%. The TCR sequence derives from a man in his forties or fifties in good health and CMV-seronegative. Sequenced: PBMCs. The rearrangement uses TRBV18 and TRBJ1-2, with a weak D call TRBD1 (5 bases). Written as DNA, the CDR3 is TGTGCCAGCTCGCCCCCAGCTGGGGCGCTCTTCCGATATGGCTACACCTTC. It codes for CASSPPAGALFRYGYTF.